This is a list of T cell receptor beta chains from one sample in a study of blood T cell repertoires in COVID-19. Generated by immunoSEQ multiplex PCR, the TCRdb table keeps only in-frame clones and is missing some. The data show approximately 140,000 clones, roughly four fifths seen once. Specimen: peripheral blood. Receptors were obtained from a human donor with acute or convalescent COVID-19. The donor label of this sample is uncertain. The CDR3 runs from the conserved cysteine through the conserved F or W. The order of the fields is clone size, V gene, D gene, J gene, CDR3 DNA, CDR3 protein. D genes are given only for firm matches. Rows give clone size only sometimes, using once, few, many, or a class for an expanded clone.

abundance: -
v_gene: TRBV19
d_gene: TRBD2
j_gene: TRBJ2-4
CDR3nt: TGTGCCAGTATGGTTAGCGGGGGGGCGGACATTCAGTACTTC
CDR3aa: CASMVSGGADIQYF

abundance: -
v_gene: TRBV9
d_gene: -
j_gene: TRBJ1-5
CDR3nt: TGTGCCAGCAACCGAGAAACAGGGCACTATAGCAATCAGCCCCAGCATTTT
CDR3aa: CASNRETGHYSNQPQHF

abundance: -
v_gene: TRBV5-1
d_gene: -
j_gene: TRBJ2-7
CDR3nt: TGCGCCAGCAGCTCGGGGGATAGTCGTACTTCCTACGAGCAGTACTTC
CDR3aa: CASSSGDSRTSYEQYF

abundance: few
v_gene: TRBV5-1
d_gene: TRBD1
j_gene: TRBJ2-7
CDR3nt: TGCGCCAGCAGTCCCCGGGACAGCTCCTACGAGCAGTACTTC
CDR3aa: CASSPRDSSYEQYF

abundance: -
v_gene: TRBV7-2
d_gene: -
j_gene: TRBJ2-7
CDR3nt: TGTGCCAGCAGCCCCGACAGGCTGAGCTCCTACGAGCAGTACTTC
CDR3aa: CASSPDRLSSYEQYF

abundance: -
v_gene: TRBV5-1
d_gene: TRBD1
j_gene: TRBJ1-3
CDR3nt: TGCGCCAGCAGCTCAACGGGACAGGGAGCAGGAAACACCATATATTTT
CDR3aa: CASSSTGQGAGNTIYF

abundance: -
v_gene: TRBV2
d_gene: -
j_gene: TRBJ1-1
CDR3nt: TGTGCCAGCAGGGCTGGACAGTTACCGAACACTGAAGCTTTCTTT
CDR3aa: CASRAGQLPNTEAFF

abundance: -
v_gene: TRBV6-5
d_gene: -
j_gene: TRBJ2-3
CDR3nt: TGTGCCAGCAGTTATACCGGGAGAGATACGCAGTATTTT
CDR3aa: CASSYTGRDTQYF

abundance: -
v_gene: TRBV9
d_gene: TRBD2
j_gene: TRBJ2-5
CDR3nt: TGTGCCAGCAGCGTAGGGGCTAGCGGGGGGGTGTACCAAGAGACCCAGTACTTC
CDR3aa: CASSVGASGGVYQETQYF

abundance: -
v_gene: TRBV5-1
d_gene: TRBD1
j_gene: TRBJ1-1
CDR3nt: TGCGCCAGCAGCTTGTATAGGCCAGGGGGGAACACTGAAGCTTTCTTT
CDR3aa: CASSLYRPGGNTEAFF

abundance: -
v_gene: TRBV6-5
d_gene: TRBD1
j_gene: TRBJ1-2
CDR3nt: TGTGCCAGCAGTCGGACAGGGGGCTCCTATGGCTACACCTTC
CDR3aa: CASSRTGGSYGYTF

abundance: -
v_gene: TRBV5-6
d_gene: -
j_gene: TRBJ1-5
CDR3nt: TGTGCCAGCAGCGGGGCAGGGGATTTAAATCAGCCCCAGCATTTT
CDR3aa: CASSGAGDLNQPQHF

abundance: -
v_gene: TRBV9
d_gene: TRBD2
j_gene: TRBJ2-1
CDR3nt: TGTGCCAGCAGCGTAGCTTCAATACGGGGGGTAAGGAATGAGCAGTTCTTC
CDR3aa: CASSVASIRGVRNEQFF

abundance: -
v_gene: TRBV29-1
d_gene: -
j_gene: TRBJ1-1
CDR3nt: TGCAGCGTTAAAACGGTTAACACTGAAGCTTTCTTT
CDR3aa: CSVKTVNTEAFF

abundance: -
v_gene: TRBV19
d_gene: -
j_gene: TRBJ1-1
CDR3nt: TGTGCCAGTAGTGTCATGAACACTGAAGCTTTCTTT
CDR3aa: CASSVMNTEAFF

abundance: -
v_gene: TRBV29-1
d_gene: TRBD1
j_gene: TRBJ1-1
CDR3nt: TGCAGCGTTGGCGGAGGGACAGGGGGATTTACTGAAGCTTTCTTT
CDR3aa: CSVGGGTGGFTEAFF

abundance: -
v_gene: TRBV5-5
d_gene: -
j_gene: TRBJ1-1
CDR3nt: TGTGCCAGCAGCTTGGGGATCAGGGCAGGGGACACTGAAGCTTTCTTT
CDR3aa: CASSLGIRAGDTEAFF

abundance: -
v_gene: TRBV18
d_gene: -
j_gene: TRBJ2-3
CDR3nt: TGTGCCAGCTCACCAAGACAGGCCAGGGCTAATACAGATACGCAGTATTTT
CDR3aa: CASSPRQARANTDTQYF

abundance: few
v_gene: TRBV7-2
d_gene: -
j_gene: TRBJ1-1
CDR3nt: TGTGCCAGCAGCTTAGTGGGCAGCGGGACCACTGAAGCTTTCTTT
CDR3aa: CASSLVGSGTTEAFF

abundance: -
v_gene: TRBV4-3
d_gene: -
j_gene: TRBJ2-3
CDR3nt: TGCGCCAGCAGCCAAGCCGGAGGGCGGGGAACAGATACGCAGTATTTT
CDR3aa: CASSQAGGRGTDTQYF

abundance: -
v_gene: TRBV12-3/TRBV12-4
d_gene: -
j_gene: TRBJ1-1
CDR3nt: TGTGCCATTCGCTTGGGAGAGAACACTGAAGCTTTCTTT
CDR3aa: CAIRLGENTEAFF

abundance: -
v_gene: TRBV7-9
d_gene: -
j_gene: TRBJ2-5
CDR3nt: TGTGCCAGCAGCTTAGCGACTGGAGAGGCCATCCAGTACTTC
CDR3aa: CASSLATGEAIQYF

abundance: -
v_gene: TRBV29-1
d_gene: -
j_gene: TRBJ1-4
CDR3nt: TGCAGCGGGAAAACCGGGACTTCGAATGAAAAACTGTTTTTT
CDR3aa: CSGKTGTSNEKLFF

abundance: few
v_gene: TRBV7-2
d_gene: -
j_gene: TRBJ1-2
CDR3nt: TGTGCCAGCAGCCCCAAAAAGACTGGAGGCTACACCTTC
CDR3aa: CASSPKKTGGYTF

abundance: -
v_gene: TRBV28
d_gene: -
j_gene: TRBJ1-1
CDR3nt: TGTGCCAGCAGTCCACCTTTAGGGGAAGGGGTAGCTTTCTTT
CDR3aa: CASSPPLGEGVAFF

abundance: -
v_gene: TRBV6-2/TRBV6-3
d_gene: -
j_gene: TRBJ1-1
CDR3nt: TGTGCCAGCAGTTACACCTTCGAAGGGGCCACTGAAGCTTTCTTT
CDR3aa: CASSYTFEGATEAFF

abundance: -
v_gene: TRBV3-1/TRBV3-2
d_gene: -
j_gene: TRBJ2-5
CDR3nt: TGTGCCAGCAGCCACACTACACCCAGCCAGTACTTC
CDR3aa: CASSHTTPSQYF

abundance: -
v_gene: TRBV2
d_gene: TRBD1
j_gene: TRBJ2-7
CDR3nt: TGTGCCAGCAGCAGACAGGGGGCAGGGTACGAGCAGTACTTC
CDR3aa: CASSRQGAGYEQYF

abundance: -
v_gene: TRBV5-1
d_gene: TRBD1
j_gene: TRBJ1-6
CDR3nt: TGCGCCAGCACTACGACGGGACAGCATAATTCACCCCTCCACTTT
CDR3aa: CASTTTGQHNSPLHF

abundance: -
v_gene: TRBV5-4
d_gene: -
j_gene: TRBJ2-3
CDR3nt: TGTGCCAGCAGTTTGGAAATAGGGGCAGATACGCAGTATTTT
CDR3aa: CASSLEIGADTQYF

abundance: -
v_gene: TRBV20-1
d_gene: -
j_gene: TRBJ1-2
CDR3nt: TGCAGTGCTAGTAACGGAGCTAACTATGGCTACACCTTC
CDR3aa: CSASNGANYGYTF

abundance: -
v_gene: TRBV2
d_gene: -
j_gene: TRBJ1-1
CDR3nt: TGTGCCAGCAGTGTACGTTCGAGGAACACTGAAGCTTTCTTT
CDR3aa: CASSVRSRNTEAFF

abundance: once
v_gene: TRBV6-5
d_gene: TRBD1
j_gene: TRBJ2-7
CDR3nt: TGTGCCAGCAGAACTGGGACAGGAAGTCCCCTCGAGCAGTACTTC
CDR3aa: CASRTGTGSPLEQYF

abundance: -
v_gene: TRBV7-9
d_gene: TRBD1
j_gene: TRBJ2-4
CDR3nt: TGTGCCAGCAGCCTCGCCGGACAGGGCGAGGCGGGCATTCAGTACTTC
CDR3aa: CASSLAGQGEAGIQYF

abundance: -
v_gene: TRBV21-1
d_gene: -
j_gene: TRBJ2-4
CDR3nt: TGTGCCAGCAGCAAAGTTGCAACAGGGGGTTTGAGAAACATTCAGTACTTC
CDR3aa: CASSKVATGGLRNIQYF

abundance: -
v_gene: TRBV7-2
d_gene: -
j_gene: TRBJ1-2
CDR3nt: TGTGCCAGCACGAGGGGGGGCGTGCGTGGCTACACCTTC
CDR3aa: CASTRGGVRGYTF

abundance: -
v_gene: TRBV10-3
d_gene: TRBD2
j_gene: TRBJ2-7
CDR3nt: TGTGCCATCAGTGAACTTCGGCTAGCGGGGGCCTTCTACGAGCAGTACTTC
CDR3aa: CAISELRLAGAFYEQYF

abundance: once
v_gene: TRBV19
d_gene: TRBD1
j_gene: TRBJ1-2
CDR3nt: TGTGCCAGTACCGCGGACAGGACCAACTATGGCTACACCTTC
CDR3aa: CASTADRTNYGYTF

abundance: -
v_gene: TRBV3-1/TRBV3-2
d_gene: -
j_gene: TRBJ1-5
CDR3nt: TGTGCCAGCAGCCAAGGAGGAAGCCCCCGTAATCAGCCCCAGCATTTT
CDR3aa: CASSQGGSPRNQPQHF

abundance: -
v_gene: TRBV21-1
d_gene: -
j_gene: TRBJ1-4
CDR3nt: TGTGCCAGCAACCCAGGGGCAACTAATGAAAAACTGTTTTTT
CDR3aa: CASNPGATNEKLFF

abundance: once
v_gene: TRBV3-1/TRBV3-2
d_gene: -
j_gene: TRBJ1-2
CDR3nt: TGTGCCAGCAGCCAGAAAGGACTGAGCCGCGTGTCCTTC
CDR3aa: CASSQKGLSRVSF

abundance: -
v_gene: TRBV4-1
d_gene: TRBD1
j_gene: TRBJ2-5
CDR3nt: TGCGCCAGCAGCCAATCACCGGGACAGCAAGAGACCCAGTACTTC
CDR3aa: CASSQSPGQQETQYF

abundance: -
v_gene: TRBV5-1
d_gene: TRBD1
j_gene: TRBJ1-3
CDR3nt: TGCGCCAGCAGCAGGACCGGACAGGACTATAGCTCTGGAAACACCATATATTTT
CDR3aa: CASSRTGQDYSSGNTIYF

abundance: -
v_gene: TRBV5-4
d_gene: TRBD1
j_gene: TRBJ1-6
CDR3nt: TGTGCCAGCAGATCGGACAGGGGGACTTTGTCAGGAAATTCACCCCTCCACTTT
CDR3aa: CASRSDRGTLSGNSPLHF

abundance: -
v_gene: TRBV2
d_gene: -
j_gene: TRBJ1-6
CDR3nt: TGTGCCAGCAGTACACAGGGTAATCAGGGTAATTCACCCCTCCACTTT
CDR3aa: CASSTQGNQGNSPLHF

abundance: -
v_gene: TRBV5-1
d_gene: -
j_gene: TRBJ1-4
CDR3nt: TGCGCCAGCAGCTCAGACAGAGGAAAACTGTTTTTT
CDR3aa: CASSSDRGKLFF

abundance: -
v_gene: TRBV29-1
d_gene: -
j_gene: TRBJ1-4
CDR3nt: TGCAGCGTTGCACGGGCGGGTGAAAAACTGTTTTTT
CDR3aa: CSVARAGEKLFF

abundance: -
v_gene: TRBV19
d_gene: -
j_gene: TRBJ1-6
CDR3nt: TGTGCCAGTATGCCCAGCTCCTATAATTCACCCCTCCACTTT
CDR3aa: CASMPSSYNSPLHF